Listed below are T cell receptor beta chains from one sample, sequenced in a study of spatial heterogeneity in lung cancer. TCRdb recomputed calls from the 5' RACE reads with MiXCR, one row per CDR3 protein. The sample has 35,000 to 55,000 distinct CDR3 sequences, approximately 24% seen once. This specimen was PBMCs, taken at follow-up. These receptors were taken from a female donor with early-stage non-small cell lung cancer. Each CDR3 is given with its conserved first and last residue. The order of the fields is D gene, CDR3 length, J gene, V gene, clone size, CDR3 protein, CDR3 DNA. A D gene is named only where the DNA matches it firmly. The size of a clone is reported for some rows only, either as once, few or many, or as a class for expanded clones.

TRBD2 15 TRBJ2-1 TRBV12-3/TRBV12-4 few CASSRAGGIGNEQFF TGTGCCAGCAGCAGAGCGGGAGGGATTGGAAATGAGCAGTTCTTC
- 17 TRBJ2-3 TRBV14 many CASSQGEGRLSTDTQYF TGTGCCAGCAGCCAAGGAGAAGGACGGTTAAGCACAGATACGCAGTATTTT
TRBD1 16 TRBJ2-5 TRBV9 - CASSAGTGSPRETQYF TGTGCCAGCAGCGCCGGGACAGGGTCTCCAAGAGAGACCCAGTACTTC
TRBD2 21 TRBJ2-7 TRBV12-3/TRBV12-4 many CASSLGELAGGRWGYSYEQYF TGTGCCAGCAGTTTAGGTGAACTAGCGGGAGGGCGGTGGGGCTACTCCTACGAGCAGTACTTC
- 14 TRBJ1-2 TRBV7-8 many CASSLEGDMFGYTF TGTGCCAGCAGCTTAGAAGGAGACATGTTCGGCTACACCTTC
- 17 TRBJ2-1 TRBV27 - CASSLSSGGPIYNEQFF TGTGCCAGCAGTTTATCGAGTGGGGGGCCAATCTACAATGAGCAGTTCTTC
- 15 TRBJ2-2 TRBV3-1 - CASSQVTGGTGELFF TGTGCCAGCAGCCAAGTCACCGGCGGAACCGGGGAGCTGTTTTTT
TRBD1 14 TRBJ1-2 TRBV18 - CASSPLGQNYGYTF TGTGCCAGCTCACCCTTGGGACAGAACTATGGCTACACCTTC
- 13 TRBJ1-1 TRBV20-1 few CSASRGVNTEAFF TGCAGTGCTAGTCGGGGGGTGAACACTGAAGCTTTCTTT
- 14 TRBJ2-1 TRBV5-1 - CASTVGGSYNEQFF TGCGCCAGCACAGTTGGTGGATCCTACAATGAGCAGTTCTTC
- 14 TRBJ1-1 TRBV9 many CASSVTDLNTEAFF TGTGCCAGCAGCGTGACAGATTTGAACACTGAAGCTTTCTTT
- 13 TRBJ1-2 TRBV12-3/TRBV12-4 - CASGRQDYYGYTF TGTGCCAGCGGCCGACAGGATTACTATGGCTACACCTTC
- 15 TRBJ2-1 TRBV5-4 once CASSLRRGAENEQFF TGTGCCAGCAGCTTGCGACGGGGGGCCGAAAATGAGCAGTTCTTC
- 15 TRBJ1-1 TRBV5-1 - CASSLAAFRENEAFF TGCGCCAGCAGCCTGGCAGCGTTCAGGGAGAATGAAGCTTTCTTT
TRBD2 16 TRBJ2-2 TRBV7-7 many CASSLMRGGPTGELFF TGTGCTAGCAGCTTAATGCGGGGGGGCCCCACCGGGGAGCTGTTTTTT
TRBD1 16 TRBJ1-1 TRBV6-5 few CASGRGTGGMVPEAFF TGTGCCAGCGGGCGAGGCACAGGGGGTATGGTCCCTGAAGCTTTCTTT
- 12 TRBJ2-3 TRBV29-1 - CSVEGRDDTQYF TGCAGCGTTGAAGGTCGGGATGATACGCAGTATTTT
TRBD1 14 TRBJ1-5 TRBV5-6 few CASTRQGRSQPQHF TGTGCCAGCACCAGACAGGGACGGTCGCAGCCCCAGCATTTT
TRBD1 14 TRBJ1-1 TRBV5-1 - CASSGGQDNTEAFF TGCGCCAGCAGCGGGGGACAGGACAACACTGAAGCTTTCTTT
TRBD2 15 TRBJ2-1 TRBV7-8 few CASIPGGSSYNEQFF TGTGCCAGCATCCCCGGCGGGAGCTCCTACAATGAGCAGTTCTTC
- 15 TRBJ1-5 TRBV27 - CASSFRGSSNQPQHF TGTGCCAGCAGTTTTAGGGGTTCGAGCAATCAGCCCCAGCATTTT
- 16 TRBJ1-3 TRBV29-1 many CSVSDSTFYSGNTIYF TGCAGCGTCTCGGACAGCACCTTTTACTCTGGAAACACCATATATTTT
- 14 TRBJ2-5 TRBV6-6 few CASSATGIGETQYF TGTGCCAGCAGTGCAACAGGGATCGGCGAGACCCAGTACTTC
- 13 TRBJ2-3 TRBV19 many CASRPSSTDTQYF TGTGCCAGTAGACCCAGTAGCACAGATACGCAGTATTTT
TRBD2 13 TRBJ2-3 TRBV29-1 many CSVDRGGSDTQYF TGCAGCGTTGACCGGGGGGGCTCGGATACGCAGTATTTT
- 12 TRBJ2-1 TRBV4-2 many CASSQVTNEQFF TGTGCCAGCAGCCAAGTCACTAATGAGCAGTTCTTC